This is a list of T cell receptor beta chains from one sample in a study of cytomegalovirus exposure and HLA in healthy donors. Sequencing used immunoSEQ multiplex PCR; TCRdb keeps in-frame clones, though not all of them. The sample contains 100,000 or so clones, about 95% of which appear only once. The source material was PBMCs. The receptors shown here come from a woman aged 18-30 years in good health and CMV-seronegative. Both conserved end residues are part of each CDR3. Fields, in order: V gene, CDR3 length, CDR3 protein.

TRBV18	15	CASSGGQGVSYEQYF
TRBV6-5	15	CASTPQGGLYTEAFF
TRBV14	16	CASSRPGQGSFYEQYF
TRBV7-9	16	CASSLAASGSIYEQYF
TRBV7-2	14	CASSAKGGGHIQYF
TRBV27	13	CASSFPQGTEAFF
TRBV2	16	CASSGLAGVGQETQYF
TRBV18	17	CASSSVPAGVREETQYF
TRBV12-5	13	CASGFGQNTEAFF
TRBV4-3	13	CASSLYRVTEAFF
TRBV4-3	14	CASSQNEGNQPQHF
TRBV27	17	CASSLSVSGSIADTQYF
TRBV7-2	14	CASSLNRLNEKLFF
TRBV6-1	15	CASSESGVNNQPQHF
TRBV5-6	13	CASSLSGNYGYTF
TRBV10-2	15	CASSELAGVADTQYF
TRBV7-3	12	CASSKSGGGYTF
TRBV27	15	CASSPEGIGYNEQFF
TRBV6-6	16	CASLGDRAGVGYGYTF
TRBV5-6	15	CASSLELAGGDTQYF
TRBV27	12	CASSDSKNIQYF
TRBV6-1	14	CASTIDRANYGYTF
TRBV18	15	CASSPRRDSYNEQFF
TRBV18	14	CASSPSDRVRGYTF
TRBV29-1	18	CSVVLDQTGEGGDYGYTF
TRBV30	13	CAWGTGSAYGYTF
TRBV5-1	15	CASSLSGQFSYEQYF
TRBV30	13	CAWSSGFSYEQYF
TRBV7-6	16	CASSQGLAGGSYEQYF
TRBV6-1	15	CASSGGTGGAYGYTF
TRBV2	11	CATQVGEAQHF
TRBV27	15	CASSATDTSSYEQYF
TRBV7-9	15	CASSIPGTGAQPQHF
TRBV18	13	CASREDRAYEQYF
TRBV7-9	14	CASSLAGQVGEQYF
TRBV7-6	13	CASSLEEGYEQYF
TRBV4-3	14	CASSPDEGSYGYTF
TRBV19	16	CASSISSGAYTGELFF
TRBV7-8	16	CASSLAGALANEKLFF
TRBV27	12	CASARQDPEQYF
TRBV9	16	CASSVPSRGGLETQYF
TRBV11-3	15	CASSGRDKHTDTQYF
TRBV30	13	CAWNGQYTGELFF
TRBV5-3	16	CARSLEGDRGPTEAFF
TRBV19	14	CASSTRLAPETQYF
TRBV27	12	CASSFRGYEQYF
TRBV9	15	CASSADGSSYNEQFF
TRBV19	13	CASSRQGAHTIYF
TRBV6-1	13	CASSESELLEQFF
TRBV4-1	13	CASSQAGNQPQHF
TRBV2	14	CASSGVRGGEKLFF
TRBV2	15	CASRSRTGGQYEQYF
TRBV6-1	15	CASTDGGAPSGGYTF
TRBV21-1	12	CASSPRGQEQYF